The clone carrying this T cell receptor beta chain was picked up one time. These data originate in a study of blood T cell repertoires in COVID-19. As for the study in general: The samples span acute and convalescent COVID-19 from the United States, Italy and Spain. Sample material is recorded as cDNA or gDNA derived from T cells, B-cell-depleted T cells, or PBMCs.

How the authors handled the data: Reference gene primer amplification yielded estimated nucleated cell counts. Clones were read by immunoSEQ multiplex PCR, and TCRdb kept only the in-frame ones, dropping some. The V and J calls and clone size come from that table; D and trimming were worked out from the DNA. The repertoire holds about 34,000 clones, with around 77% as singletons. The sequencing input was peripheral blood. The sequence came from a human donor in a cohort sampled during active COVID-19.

CDR3 nucleotide sequence: TGTGCCAGCTCCGCGAGGGGGCGCATGAAAGGAGGGGTTTTGCACACTGAAGCTTTCTTT. It translates to CASSARGRMKGGVLHTEAFF. The V gene is TRBV18, the J gene TRBJ1-1; 7 nucleotides agree with TRBD1. Per germline, CDR1 KGHSH and CDR2 LQKENI. V shed 6 bases and J 3 bases; nucleotides not matched to a gene: 25. This CDR3 has 20 amino acids.